The 19 T cell receptor beta chains given below trace back to one sample, sequenced in a study of cytomegalovirus exposure and HLA in healthy donors. PCR primers comprised 60 Vbeta and 13 Jbeta primers. The protocol was immunoSEQ multiplex PCR, while the TCRdb copy is restricted to in-frame clones and leaves out a portion. The sample holds 90,000 to 95,000 clones, around 85% seen once. The sample was PBMCs. All receptors derive from a girl aged 2-15 years in good health and CMV-seropositive.

The CDR3 sequence: CASSPGLAGTNEQFF. In DNA form, the CDR3 reads TGTGCCAGCAGCCCAGGACTAGCGGGGACCAATGAGCAGTTCTTC. V is TRBV5-4 and J is TRBJ2-1; 12 bases are shared with TRBD2. The J segment lost 6 bases and the V segment lost 4 bases, leaving 5 bases of the junction unmatched. This CDR3 comprises 15 residues. CDR1 is SGHNT and CDR2 is YYREEE in the germline V gene (reference sequence). Combining the CDR3 with reference TRBV5-4 and TRBJ2-1 gives the whole variable domain ETGVTQSPTHLIKTRGQQVTLRCSSQSGHNTVSWYQQALGQGPQFIFQYYREEENGRGNFPPRFSGLQFPNYSSELNVNALELDDSALYLCASSPGLAGTNEQFFGPGTRLTVL.

J is TRBJ1-5 and V is TRBV5-1, with 8 bases matching TRBD1. The CDR3 loop spans 14 amino acids. V gave up 5 bases and J gave up 6 bases; unmatched junction bases: 7. CDR1 and CDR2 (germline): SGHRS, YFSETQ. In nucleotides, the CDR3 is TGCGCCAGCAGTTTGACAGGGGAGGCTCAGCCCCAGCATTTT. The encoded protein is CASSLTGEAQPQHF.

The chain recombines TRBV5-4 with TRBJ1-1, with 7 bases fitting TRBD1. Germline lookup yields CDR1 SGHNT and CDR2 YYREEE (reference sequence). The V gene end was trimmed by 4 bases and the J gene end by 5 bases; junction bases not matched to a gene: 8. The length of the CDR3 is 14 residues. CDR3 region: CASSPGTARTEAFF. CDR3 nucleotides: TGTGCCAGCAGCCCAGGGACAGCTAGAACTGAAGCTTTCTTT.

This chain links TRBV28 with TRBJ1-4, with 9 positions matching TRBD1. The CDR3 runs to 14 residues. J gave up 7 bases and V 5 bases, and 5 bases lay outside the gene matches. Germline CDR1 and CDR2: MDHEN and SYDVKM. The CDR3 is CASSPGTGFEKLFF. The CDR3 region has the DNA TGTGCCAGCAGTCCCGGGACAGGGTTTGAAAAACTGTTTTTT.

The V and J genes are TRBV9 and TRBJ2-3, with D perhaps matching TRBD1 (5 bases). The CDR3 sequence is 16 residues long. V was cut by 4 bases and J by 1 base, with 16 bases left in between. Per the germline V gene, CDR1 is SGDLS and CDR2 is YYNGEE. The CDR3 protein is CASSPQQVLGTDTQYF. The DNA for the CDR3 is TGTGCCAGCAGCCCCCAACAGGTCCTAGGCACAGATACGCAGTATTTT.

DNA for the CDR3: TGTGCCAGCAGCCAAGACTGGGACACCGGAGATTGGAATGAAAAACTGTTTTTT. Amino acid sequence: CASSQDWDTGDWNEKLFF. The V and J genes are TRBV4-2 and TRBJ1-4; the D gene is possibly TRBD1 (6 bases). Germline V gene sequence: CDR1 LGHNA, CDR2 YNFKEQ. The CDR3 loop spans 18 amino acids. V was trimmed by 0 bases and J by 5 bases, leaving 19 bases between them.

The rearrangement joins TRBV7-9 to TRBJ2-7; 7 bases align to TRBD1. Germline-derived CDR1 and CDR2 are SEHNR and FQNEAQ (reference sequence). The CDR3 extends over 15 amino acids. J lost 2 bases, V lost 5 bases, and 9 bases had no gene match. CDR3 loop: CASSQTGQPTYEQYF. In DNA form, the CDR3 reads TGTGCCAGCAGCCAAACGGGACAGCCGACCTACGAGCAGTACTTC.

This chain links TRBV30 with TRBJ1-6; possibly TRBD1 for D (6 bases). The CDR3 sequence is 17 residues long. Trimming pared 0 bases from V and 0 bases from J, leaving 12 bases between. Germline V gives CDR1 GTSNPN, CDR2 SVGIG (reference sequence). The CDR3 bases are TGTGCCTGGAGTGTGCAGGGGTATAGCTCCTATAATTCACCCCTCCACTTT. Its protein product is CAWSVQGYSSYNSPLHF.

The CDR3, as DNA: TGTGCCAGCAGCTTGCCGGGTCACGACTACGAGCAGTACTTC. Its translation is CASSLPGHDYEQYF. The chain links TRBV5-6 to TRBJ2-7; D not resolved. Looked up from germline, CDR1 is SGHDT and CDR2 is YYEEEE. Trimming cost V 1 base and J 3 bases, with 11 bases left between them. The length of the CDR3 is 14 residues. Using reference TRBV5-6 and TRBJ2-7 for the parts outside the CDR3, the full variable domain is DAGVTQSPTHLIKTRGQQVTLRCSPKSGHDTVSWYQQALGQGPQFIFQYYEEEERQRGNFPDRFSGHQFPNYSSELNVNALLLGDSALYLCASSLPGHDYEQYFGPGTRLTVT.

The rearrangement links TRBV9 to TRBJ2-7, with TRBD2 matching 11 bases. Germline V gives CDR1 SGDLS, CDR2 YYNGEE. The CDR3 extends over 15 amino acids. Germline trimming cut 0 bases from V and 5 bases from J; bases unmatched to any gene: 4. The CDR3 is CASSVDPLAGDEQYF. CDR3 DNA sequence: TGTGCCAGCAGCGTAGACCCACTAGCGGGGGACGAGCAGTACTTC.

The chain employs TRBV2 and TRBJ1-1; D is uncertain. Germline-derived CDR1 and CDR2 are SNHLY and FYNNEI. The CDR3 spans 13 residues. The V end lost 2 bases, the J end lost 4 bases, and 8 bases lay between the germline ends. The CDR3 reads CASSEREATEAFF. The CDR3 coding sequence is TGTGCCAGCAGTGAACGAGAAGCCACTGAAGCTTTCTTT.

J is TRBJ2-5 and V is TRBV27; 9 positions match TRBD2. Looked up from germline, CDR1 is MNHEY and CDR2 is SMNVEV (reference sequence). The CDR3 runs to 16 residues. V dropped 6 bases and J dropped 5; count of bases not matched to a gene: 13. For the CDR3, the DNA is TGTGCCAGCAGCTCCCTGGGTAGCGGGAGTTTGGAGACCCAGTACTTC. Its translation: CASSSLGSGSLETQYF.

The V and J genes are TRBV19 and TRBJ2-1, with TRBD2 as a possible D gene (6 bases). Germline assignment: CDR1 LNHDA and CDR2 SQIVND (reference sequence). The germline V and J ends were trimmed by 7 bases and 8 bases, with 15 bases remaining between them. The CDR3 consists of 13 residues. CDR3 coding DNA: TGTGCCAGTATTGGGGGGAACGGTTATGAGCAGTTCTTC. Its translation: CASIGGNGYEQFF.

The chain carries TRBV10-1 and TRBJ2-3, with D perhaps matching TRBD2 (6 bases). V was clipped by 4 bases and J by 2 bases, with 10 bases between them. This CDR3 spans 14 amino acids. Looked up from germline, CDR1 is WNHNN and CDR2 is SYGVQD (reference sequence). CDR3 sequence reads: CASSAGLITDTQYF. CDR3 nucleotides: TGCGCCAGCAGTGCGGGACTCATCACAGATACGCAGTATTTT.

This rearrangement joins TRBV27 to TRBJ1-5; possibly TRBD1 for D (5 bases). Germline V gives CDR1 MNHEY, CDR2 SMNVEV (reference sequence). The CDR3 is made up of 12 amino acids. Trimming took off 5 bases at V and 7 bases at J, with 9 bases between the two ends. The DNA of the CDR3 is TGTGCCAGCAGTAGGGGTAGCCAGCCCCAGCATTTT. It specifies CASSRGSQPQHF.

The chain combines TRBV5-1 with TRBJ2-1; the D is unclear. CDR3 size: 12 residues. Between the trimmed V and J ends, which lost 0 bases and 10 bases, there was a span of 8 bases. Germline lookup yields CDR1 SGHRS and CDR2 YFSETQ. This CDR3 reads CASSLVREEQFF. The CDR3 DNA is TGCGCCAGCAGCTTGGTGAGAGAGGAGCAGTTCTTC.

A single count supports this clone. This chain uses TRBV4-2 with TRBJ1-2, with a tentative D call TRBD1 (6 bases). Trimming removed 3 bases from V and 5 bases from J, with 22 bases in between. CDR1 and CDR2 (germline): LGHNA, YNFKEQ. The CDR3 extends over 17 amino acids. The CDR3 sequence: CASSQLPGQTFSYGYTF. The CDR3 nucleotides read TGTGCCAGCAGCCAGTTACCGGGACAAACGTTCAGTTATGGCTACACCTTC.

This chain uses TRBV12-5 with TRBJ1-3; 7 bases agree with TRBD1. CDR1 and CDR2 (germline): LGHNT, FRNRAP. The J segment lost 0 bases and the V segment lost 9 bases, leaving 2 bases of the junction unmatched. The length of the CDR3 is 13 residues. In DNA, the CDR3 is TGTGCTAGCAGGGGGGACTCTGGAAACACCATATATTTT. The encoded protein is CASRGDSGNTIYF.

The chain couples TRBV5-1 to TRBJ2-1, with 10 positions matching TRBD2. V dropped 1 base and J dropped 7; count of bases not matched to a gene: 11. Germline V CDR1 and CDR2: SGHRS, YFSETQ. This CDR3 region has 17 residues. The CDR3: CASSLLSLAGEGNEQFF. CDR3 DNA sequence: TGCGCCAGCAGCTTGTTGTCTCTAGCGGGAGAAGGAAATGAGCAGTTCTTC. Looking up the rest from reference TRBV5-1 and TRBJ2-1 gives the full variable domain: KAGVTQTPRYLIKTRGQQVTLSCSPISGHRSVSWYQQTPGQGLQFLFEYFSETQRNKGNFPGRFSGRQFSNSRSEMNVSTLELGDSALYLCASSLLSLAGEGNEQFFGPGTRLTVL.